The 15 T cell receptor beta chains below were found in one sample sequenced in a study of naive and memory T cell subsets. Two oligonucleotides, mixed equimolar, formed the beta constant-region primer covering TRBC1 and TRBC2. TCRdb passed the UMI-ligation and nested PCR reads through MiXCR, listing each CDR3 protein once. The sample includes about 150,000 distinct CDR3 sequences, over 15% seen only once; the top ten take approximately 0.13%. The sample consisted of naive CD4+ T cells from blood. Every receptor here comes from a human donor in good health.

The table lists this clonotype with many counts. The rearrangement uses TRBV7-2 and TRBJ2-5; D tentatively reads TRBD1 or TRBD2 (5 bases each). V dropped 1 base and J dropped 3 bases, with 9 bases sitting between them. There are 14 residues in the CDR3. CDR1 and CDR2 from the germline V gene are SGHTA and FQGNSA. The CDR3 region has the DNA TGTGCCAGCAGCTTAGGGGGGACCAAAGAGACCCAGTACTTC. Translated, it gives CASSLGGTKETQYF.

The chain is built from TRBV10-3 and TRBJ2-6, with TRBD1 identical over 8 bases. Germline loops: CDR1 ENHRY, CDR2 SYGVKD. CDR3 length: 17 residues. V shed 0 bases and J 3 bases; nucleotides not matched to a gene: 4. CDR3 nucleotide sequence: TGTGCCATCAGTGAGTCAGGACAGGGCGGTGGGGCCAACGTCCTGACTTTC. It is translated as CAISESGQGGGANVLTF.

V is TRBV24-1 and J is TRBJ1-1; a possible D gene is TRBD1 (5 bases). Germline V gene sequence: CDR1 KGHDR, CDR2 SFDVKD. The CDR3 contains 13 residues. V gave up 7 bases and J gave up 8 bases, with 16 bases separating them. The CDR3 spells CATRRDPSGEAFF. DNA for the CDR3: TGTGCCACCAGGAGAGATCCCTCAGGGGAAGCTTTCTTT.

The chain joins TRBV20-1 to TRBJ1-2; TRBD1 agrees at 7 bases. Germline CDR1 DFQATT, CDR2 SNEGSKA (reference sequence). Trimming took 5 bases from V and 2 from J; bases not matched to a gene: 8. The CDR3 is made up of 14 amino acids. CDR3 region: CSAPQGSVNYGYTF. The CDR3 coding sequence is TGCAGTGCTCCACAGGGGTCCGTCAACTATGGCTACACCTTC.

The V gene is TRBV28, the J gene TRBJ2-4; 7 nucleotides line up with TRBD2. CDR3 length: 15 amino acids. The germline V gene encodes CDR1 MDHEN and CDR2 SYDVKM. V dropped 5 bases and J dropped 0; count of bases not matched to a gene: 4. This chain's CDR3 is CASSGGGIAKNIQYF. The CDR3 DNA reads TGTGCCAGCAGTGGGGGGGGGATAGCCAAAAACATTCAGTACTTC.

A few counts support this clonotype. Here the CDR3 DNA reads TGTGCCAGCAGCCCCCAACTCAGAGATACGCAGTATTTT. Its translation: CASSPQLRDTQYF. The genes are TRBV9 and TRBJ2-3; D is unclear. The V end was cut by 4 bases, the J end by 5 bases, with 11 bases between. The CDR3 has 13 amino acids. Germline V CDR1 and CDR2: SGDLS, YYNGEE.

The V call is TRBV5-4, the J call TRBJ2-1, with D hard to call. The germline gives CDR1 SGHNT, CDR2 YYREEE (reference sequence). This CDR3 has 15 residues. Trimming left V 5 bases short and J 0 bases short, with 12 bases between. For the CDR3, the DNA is TGTGCCAGCAGGAGGACGGGTAGCTCCTACAATGAGCAGTTCTTC. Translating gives CASRRTGSSYNEQFF.

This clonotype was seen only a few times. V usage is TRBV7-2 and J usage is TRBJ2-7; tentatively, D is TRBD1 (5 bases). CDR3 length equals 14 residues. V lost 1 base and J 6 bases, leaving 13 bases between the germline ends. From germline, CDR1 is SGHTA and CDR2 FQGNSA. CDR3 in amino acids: CASSLEGWAGEQYF. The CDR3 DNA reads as TGTGCCAGCAGCTTAGAGGGGTGGGCCGGCGAGCAGTACTTC.

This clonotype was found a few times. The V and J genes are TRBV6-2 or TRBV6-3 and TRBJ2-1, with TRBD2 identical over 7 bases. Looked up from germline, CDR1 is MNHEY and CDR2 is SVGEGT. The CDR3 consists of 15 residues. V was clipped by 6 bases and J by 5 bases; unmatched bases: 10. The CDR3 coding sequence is TGTGCCAGCAGCTCCGCTGGACTAGGAGACAATGAGCAGTTCTTC. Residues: CASSSAGLGDNEQFF.

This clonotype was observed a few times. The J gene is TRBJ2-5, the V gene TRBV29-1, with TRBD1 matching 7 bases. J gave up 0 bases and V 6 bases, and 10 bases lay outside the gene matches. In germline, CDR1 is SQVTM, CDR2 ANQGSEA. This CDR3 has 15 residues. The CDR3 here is CSVRTGTAHQETQYF. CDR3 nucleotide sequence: TGCAGCGTAAGAACCGGGACAGCCCACCAAGAGACCCAGTACTTC. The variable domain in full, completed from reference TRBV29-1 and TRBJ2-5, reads SAVISQKPSRDICQRGTSLTIQCQVDSQVTMMFWYRQQPGQSLTLIATANQGSEATYESGFVIDKFPISRPNLTFSTLTVSNMSPEDSSIYLCSVRTGTAHQETQYFGPGTRLLVL.

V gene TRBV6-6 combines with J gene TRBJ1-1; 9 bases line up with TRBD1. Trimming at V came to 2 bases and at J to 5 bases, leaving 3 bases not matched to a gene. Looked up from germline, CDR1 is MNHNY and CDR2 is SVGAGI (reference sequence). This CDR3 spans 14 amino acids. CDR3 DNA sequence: TGTGCCAGCAGTTACACAGGGGGCAGAACTGAAGCTTTCTTT. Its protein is CASSYTGGRTEAFF.

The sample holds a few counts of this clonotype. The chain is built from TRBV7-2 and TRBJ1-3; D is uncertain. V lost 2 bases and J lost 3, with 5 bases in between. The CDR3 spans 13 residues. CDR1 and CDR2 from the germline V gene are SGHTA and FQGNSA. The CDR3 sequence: CASSLRDGNTIYF. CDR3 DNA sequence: TGTGCCAGCAGCTTAAGGGATGGAAACACCATATATTTT.

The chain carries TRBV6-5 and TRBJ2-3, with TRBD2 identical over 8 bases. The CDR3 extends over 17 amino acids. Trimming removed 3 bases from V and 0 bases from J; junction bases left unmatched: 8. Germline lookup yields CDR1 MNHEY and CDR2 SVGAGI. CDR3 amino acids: CASSYERLATSTDTQYF. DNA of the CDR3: TGTGCCAGCAGTTATGAAAGACTAGCGACTAGCACAGATACGCAGTATTTT.

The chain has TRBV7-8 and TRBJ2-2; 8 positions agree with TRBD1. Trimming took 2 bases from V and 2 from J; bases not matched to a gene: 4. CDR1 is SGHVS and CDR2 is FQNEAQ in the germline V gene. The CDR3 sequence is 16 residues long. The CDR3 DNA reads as TGTGCCAGCAGCTTATGGACAGGGCTCAACACCGGGGAGCTGTTTTTT. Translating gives CASSLWTGLNTGELFF.

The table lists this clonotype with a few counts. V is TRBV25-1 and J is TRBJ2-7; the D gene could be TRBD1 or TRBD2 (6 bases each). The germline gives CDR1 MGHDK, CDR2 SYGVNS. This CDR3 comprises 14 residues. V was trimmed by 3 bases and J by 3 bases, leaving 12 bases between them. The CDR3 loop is CASSDSRGLYEQYF. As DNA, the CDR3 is TGTGCCAGCAGTGATTCCAGGGGACTCTACGAGCAGTACTTC.